Below are 5 T cell receptor beta chains sequenced from a single sample in a study of blood T cell repertoires in COVID-19. The method was immunoSEQ multiplex PCR; TCRdb's version includes in-frame clones alone and lacks a portion of them. Of around 40,000 clones listed, 87% are singletons. Sequenced material: peripheral blood. These receptors originate from a man between 60 and 70 years old with COVID-19, enrolled during active disease.

V is TRBV28 and J is TRBJ2-1; weak D call: TRBD2 (6 bases). Germline CDR1 MDHEN, CDR2 SYDVKM. The CDR3 extends over 14 amino acids. Trimming took 4 bases from V and 7 from J, leaving 14 bases between them. The CDR3 region is CASSYGGIGNEQFF. The CDR3 DNA reads TGTGCCAGCAGTTATGGCGGGATAGGGAATGAGCAGTTCTTC.

The gene calls are TRBV5-5 and TRBJ1-1; 8 bases agree with TRBD1. The V segment lost 4 bases and the J segment 5 bases; nucleotides outside the gene matches: 13. Germline-derived CDR1 and CDR2 are SGHKS and YYEKEE (reference sequence). The CDR3 totals 16 residues. As DNA, the CDR3 is TGTGCCAGCAGCGCACTCGCCCGGACAGGGAGGACTGAAGCTTTCTTT. Residues: CASSALARTGRTEAFF.

The CDR3 protein is CASSPTTSNQPQHF. Written as DNA, the CDR3 is TGTGCCAGCAGTCCGACAACCAGCAATCAGCCCCAGCATTTT. The genes are TRBV2 and TRBJ1-5; D is undetermined. V dropped 5 bases and J dropped 1 base, with 9 bases sitting between them. CDR1 is SNHLY and CDR2 is FYNNEI in the germline V gene. The length of the CDR3 is 14 residues.

The CDR3 spells CASRAGTRGVDSNYGYTF. CDR3 nucleotides: TGTGCCAGCAGAGCCGGGACACGGGGGGTGGATTCTAACTATGGCTACACCTTC. The chain recombines TRBV5-6 with TRBJ1-2, with TRBD1 as a possible D gene (6 bases). In germline, CDR1 is SGHDT, CDR2 YYEEEE. This CDR3 has 18 residues. V dropped 5 bases and J dropped 0 bases, with 23 bases sitting between them.

V usage is TRBV3-1 (or the pseudogene TRBV3-2) and J usage is TRBJ2-2, with TRBD2 matching over 14 bases. This CDR3 has 21 amino acids. V lost 0 bases to trimming and J lost 3 bases; unmatched junction nucleotides: 12. Germline V gene sequence: CDR1 LGHDT, CDR2 YNNKEL (reference sequence). CDR3: CASSQDGLAGGQGEDTGELFF. The CDR3 DNA reads TGTGCCAGCAGCCAAGATGGACTAGCGGGAGGCCAAGGGGAAGACACCGGGGAGCTGTTTTTT.